The 29 T cell receptor beta chains listed next were all sequenced from one sample in a study of cytomegalovirus exposure and HLA in healthy donors. The PCR ran on 60 Vbeta and 13 Jbeta primers. Sequencing was performed with immunoSEQ multiplex PCR; in TCRdb, only in-frame clones are kept and a portion is missing. The sample has about 160,000 clones; around 80% are singletons. The sequencing sample was made of PBMCs. The receptor source for this set is a woman aged 18 to 35 in good health and CMV-seronegative.

The chain is built from TRBV2 and TRBJ1-1; D uncertain. This CDR3 is 13 amino acids long. CDR1 and CDR2 from the germline V gene are SNHLY and FYNNEI. Trimming took off 4 bases at V and 1 base at J, with 7 bases between the two ends. The CDR3 nucleotides read TGTGCCAGCAGTGCGCAGGCGAACACTGAAGCTTTCTTT. This encodes CASSAQANTEAFF.

CDR3 protein: CASSLTQETQYF. The CDR3 DNA follows: TGTGCCAGCAGCCTAACTCAAGAGACCCAGTACTTC. The chain employs TRBV2 and TRBJ2-5; no definite D call. Trimming cost V 6 bases and J 2 bases, with 7 bases left between them. The CDR3 loop spans 12 amino acids. Per the germline V gene, CDR1 is SNHLY and CDR2 is FYNNEI.

The chain employs TRBV5-1 and TRBJ2-6, with D maybe TRBD2 (5 bases). The CDR3 has 16 amino acids. Germline V gene lookup returns CDR1 SGHRS and CDR2 YFSETQ. V gave up 0 bases and J gave up 4 bases, with 11 bases separating them. The CDR3 protein is CASSLVVGAGANVLTF. The CDR3 nucleotides read TGCGCCAGCAGCTTGGTGGTGGGAGCGGGGGCCAACGTCCTGACTTTC. The whole variable domain, remainder taken from reference TRBV5-1 and TRBJ2-6, is KAGVTQTPRYLIKTRGQQVTLSCSPISGHRSVSWYQQTPGQGLQFLFEYFSETQRNKGNFPGRFSGRQFSNSRSEMNVSTLELGDSALYLCASSLVVGAGANVLTFGAGSRLTVL.

The J gene is TRBJ1-5, the V gene TRBV10-2, with TRBD1 matching 10 bases. With V trimmed by 8 bases and J by 2 bases, 3 bases remained unmatched. The CDR3 is 14 amino acids. The germline gives CDR1 WSHSY, CDR2 SAAADI. CDR3 nucleotides: TGCGCCAGCCGACAGGGGGCGGGCAATCAGCCCCAGCATTTT. Protein product: CASRQGAGNQPQHF.

The chain combines TRBV11-3 with TRBJ1-1; D is undetermined. The V gene's germline CDR1 is SGHNT and CDR2 YENEEA. Trimming removed 3 bases from V and 5 bases from J, with 13 bases in between. The CDR3 extends over 14 amino acids. CDR3 bases: TGTGCCAGCAGCTTGGGTGGCGGGCGAACTGAAGCTTTCTTT. It encodes CASSLGGGRTEAFF.

The chain employs TRBV11-2 and TRBJ1-2, with D unclear. Looked up from germline, CDR1 is SGHAT and CDR2 is FQNNGV. The CDR3 loop spans 13 amino acids. V lost 0 bases and J lost 5, with 7 bases in between. The CDR3: CASSLDRQYGYTF. In DNA form, the CDR3 reads TGTGCCAGCAGCTTAGATCGTCAGTATGGCTACACCTTC.

Comments on this clone: Other DNA sequences of this sample code for an identical CDR3. This chain connects TRBV7-2 to TRBJ1-2; weak D call: TRBD1 (6 bases). V gave up 5 bases and J gave up 2 bases, with 9 bases separating them. CDR3 length: 13 amino acids. Per germline, CDR1 SGHTA and CDR2 FQGNSA. CDR3 residues: CASSPDRNYGYTF. The CDR3 region has the DNA TGTGCCAGCAGCCCGGACAGAAACTATGGCTACACCTTC.

This clone was detected only a few times. This chain uses TRBV6-1 with TRBJ1-3; D is ambiguous. The CDR3 has 13 amino acids. V dropped 6 bases and J dropped 4 bases, with 10 bases sitting between them. The germline V gene encodes CDR1 MNHNS and CDR2 SASEGT. CDR3 in DNA: TGTGCCAGCAGGCCGGTCGGGGGAAACACCATATATTTT. This gives the protein CASRPVGGNTIYF.

The genes are TRBV5-1 and TRBJ2-1; 9 nucleotides line up with TRBD2. The germline CDR1 and CDR2 sequences are SGHRS and YFSETQ. Germline trimming cut 0 bases from V and 4 bases from J; bases unmatched to any gene: 5. The CDR3 has 16 amino acids. CDR3 in DNA: TGCGCCAGCAGCTTGGACGGTAGCGGGGGATACAATGAGCAGTTCTTC. This encodes CASSLDGSGGYNEQFF. Full variable domain (remainder filled in from reference TRBV5-1 and TRBJ2-1): KAGVTQTPRYLIKTRGQQVTLSCSPISGHRSVSWYQQTPGQGLQFLFEYFSETQRNKGNFPGRFSGRQFSNSRSEMNVSTLELGDSALYLCASSLDGSGGYNEQFFGPGTRLTVL.

V and J are TRBV6-5 and TRBJ1-5; TRBD1 aligns across 7 bases. CDR1 and CDR2 from the germline V gene are MNHEY and SVGAGI. This CDR3 spans 15 amino acids. The trim removed 8 bases at V and 1 base at J, leaving 8 bases unmatched. CDR3 sequence: CASWDSSRSNQPQHF. In DNA form, the CDR3 reads TGTGCCAGCTGGGACAGCAGTAGGAGCAATCAGCCCCAGCATTTT.

The chain employs TRBV19 and TRBJ2-7; maybe TRBD1 (7 bases). This CDR3 is built from 16 residues. V lost 1 base, J lost 5 bases, and 18 bases lay in between. Germline values: CDR1 LNHDA, CDR2 SQIVND (reference sequence). CDR3 DNA: TGTGCCAGTAGTATAGCTTTAGGAGGGGGCTGGGACGAGCAGTACTTC. Translation: CASSIALGGGWDEQYF.

The chain carries TRBV2 and TRBJ1-1; tentative D call: TRBD1 (6 bases). V lost 6 bases and J 3 bases, leaving 11 bases between the germline ends. The CDR3 sequence is 13 residues long. Germline loops: CDR1 SNHLY, CDR2 FYNNEI. The CDR3 sequence: CASSATGYTEAFF. Written as DNA, the CDR3 is TGTGCCAGCAGCGCCACAGGGTACACTGAAGCTTTCTTT. Looking up the rest from reference TRBV2 and TRBJ1-1 gives the full variable domain: EPEVTQTPSHQVTQMGQEVILRCVPISNHLYFYWYRQILGQKVEFLVSFYNNEISEKSEIFDDQFSVERPDGSNFTLKIRSTKLEDSAMYFCASSATGYTEAFFGQGTRLTVV.

This rearrangement joins TRBV28 to TRBJ1-4; 10 nucleotides match TRBD1. The CDR3 length is 14 residues. The germline gives CDR1 MDHEN, CDR2 SYDVKM. The junction had 4 bases not matched to a gene; V was cut back by 4 bases and J by 8 bases. The CDR3 sequence is CASSSTGGLEKLFF. The CDR3, as DNA: TGTGCCAGCAGTTCGACAGGGGGCTTAGAAAAACTGTTTTTT. The variable domain in full, with the rest retrieved from reference TRBV28 and TRBJ1-4, is DVKVTQSSRYLVKRTGEKVFLECVQDMDHENMFWYRQDPGLGLRLIYFSYDVKMKEKGDIPEGYSVSREKKERFSLILESASTNQTSMYLCASSSTGGLEKLFFGSGTQLSVL.

The rearrangement uses TRBV5-5 and TRBJ2-7; D gene ambiguous. Germline CDR1 SGHKS, CDR2 YYEKEE (reference sequence). The V and J ends lost 3 bases and 0 bases respectively, with 4 bases between them. There are 12 residues in the CDR3. CDR3: CASSSTSYEQYF. The CDR3 bases are TGTGCCAGCAGCTCTACCTCCTACGAGCAGTACTTC.

The chain uses TRBV6-1 and TRBJ1-1; no reliable D call. The CDR3 is 16 residues long. The V end was cut by 4 bases, the J end by 0 bases, with 15 bases between. From germline, CDR1 is MNHNS and CDR2 SASEGT. The CDR3 coding sequence is TGTGCCAGCAGTGTTCAGTTCGGGTTCATGAACACTGAAGCTTTCTTT. The encoded protein is CASSVQFGFMNTEAFF.

The rearrangement links TRBV28 to TRBJ2-1, with TRBD2 as a possible D gene (6 bases). CDR1 and CDR2 from the germline V gene are MDHEN and SYDVKM. The CDR3 totals 16 residues. The V and J ends lost 6 bases and 0 bases respectively, with 15 bases between them. The CDR3 nucleotides are TGTGCCAGCAGCCGACTCCGGGGGAGCTCCTACAATGAGCAGTTCTTC. This codes for CASSRLRGSSYNEQFF.

Here the CDR3 reads CASSAQGVNEQFF. The CDR3, as DNA: TGTGCCAGCAGTGCGCAGGGGGTCAATGAGCAGTTCTTC. The J gene is TRBJ2-1, the V gene TRBV6-1; 7 nucleotides agree with TRBD1. Germline V gives CDR1 MNHNS, CDR2 SASEGT. V shed 4 bases and J 6 bases; nucleotides not matched to a gene: 3. This CDR3 contains 13 residues.

This chain links TRBV29-1 with TRBJ1-4; possibly TRBD1 for D (6 bases). The CDR3 extends over 12 amino acids. Trimming removed 7 bases from V and 8 bases from J, with 14 bases in between. The germline CDR1 and CDR2 sequences are SQVTM and ANQGSEA. CDR3 coding DNA: TGCAGCGGGAGACAGGCAGGGGAAAAACTGTTTTTT. It yields the protein CSGRQAGEKLFF. Together with reference TRBV29-1 and TRBJ1-4, the CDR3 gives the full variable domain: SAVISQKPSRDICQRGTSLTIQCQVDSQVTMMFWYRQQPGQSLTLIATANQGSEATYESGFVIDKFPISRPNLTFSTLTVSNMSPEDSSIYLCSGRQAGEKLFFGSGTQLSVL.

CDR3 DNA sequence: TGTGCCAGCAGCTTAGGAGTGGGTGGGGGCGCCTATGGCTACACCTTC. It encodes CASSLGVGGGAYGYTF. V usage is TRBV7-9 and J usage is TRBJ1-2, with a possible D match to TRBD1 (6 bases). V lost 1 base and J lost 4, with 16 bases in between. The CDR3 consists of 16 residues. CDR1 is SEHNR, CDR2 FQNEAQ, per germline (reference sequence).

On this clone: At the DNA level, this CDR3 is encoded by other sequences in the same sample as well. The V gene is TRBV5-1, the J gene TRBJ2-1; TRBD2 aligns across 7 bases. CDR1 is SGHRS and CDR2 is YFSETQ in the germline V gene. CDR3 length: 15 residues. The junction had 0 bases not matched to a gene; V was cut back by 0 bases and J by 0 bases. The CDR3 DNA sequence: TGCGCCAGCAGCTTGGGGGGGGGCTCCTACAATGAGCAGTTCTTC. Its protein is CASSLGGGSYNEQFF.

This CDR3 is CASSLGRGYNEQFF. Here the CDR3 DNA reads TGCGCCAGCAGCTTGGGGCGGGGATACAATGAGCAGTTCTTC. V usage is TRBV5-1 and J usage is TRBJ2-1, with D tentatively TRBD2 (6 bases). V lost 0 bases and J lost 4, with 8 bases in between. The germline V gene encodes CDR1 SGHRS and CDR2 YFSETQ. The CDR3 spans 14 residues.

Details on this clone: At one end, the junction sequence differs from germline, possibly due to a read error. This chain links TRBV29-1 with TRBJ2-6, with TRBD1 as a possible D gene (5 bases). The CDR3 length is 21 residues. CDR1 and CDR2 (germline): SQVTM, ANQGSEA. The CDR3 loop reads CSVVPPARPQGSPSGANGLTF. CDR3 nucleotide sequence: TGCAGCGTTGTCCCACCAGCCAGACCCCAGGGTTCCCCCTCTGGGGCCAACGGCCTGACTTTC.

The chain employs TRBV4-2 and TRBJ1-2; the match to TRBD1 covers 7 bases. Germline V gene sequence: CDR1 LGHNA, CDR2 YNFKEQ. V lost 3 bases and J lost 2; bases outside the gene matches: 6. The length of the CDR3 is 15 residues. The CDR3 loop is CASSQTQGQNYGYTF. The CDR3 bases are TGTGCCAGCAGCCAGACGCAGGGACAGAACTATGGCTACACCTTC.

The chain carries TRBV6-1 and TRBJ2-7; 9 bases align to TRBD2. Germline CDR1 and CDR2: MNHNS and SASEGT. V shed 3 bases, J shed 7 bases, and the junction held 7 bases outside the gene matches. The CDR3 length is 14 residues. The CDR3 sequence: CASSDLAGTEEQYF. The CDR3 DNA follows: TGTGCCAGCAGTGATCTAGCGGGGACCGAAGAGCAGTACTTC.

This clone was detected a few times. The chain employs TRBV19 and TRBJ1-5; D is unresolved. Germline V CDR1 and CDR2: LNHDA, SQIVND (reference sequence). Between the trimmed V and J ends, which lost 3 bases and 0 bases, there was a span of 9 bases. The CDR3 extends over 15 amino acids. The CDR3, as DNA: TGTGCCAGTAGTATTGGGCCGTATAGCAATCAGCCCCAGCATTTT. Protein: CASSIGPYSNQPQHF.

The chain is built from TRBV19 and TRBJ1-5; D gene uncertain. Germline-derived CDR1 and CDR2 are LNHDA and SQIVND (reference sequence). This CDR3 has 16 amino acids. V was pared by 4 bases and J by 1 base, with 14 bases between. The DNA for the CDR3 is TGTGCCAGTAGTAATCTAGCGGGGTTAAGCAATCAGCCCCAGCATTTT. Protein: CASSNLAGLSNQPQHF.

V and J are TRBV2 and TRBJ2-7, with a possible D match to TRBD1 (5 bases). V dropped 7 bases and J dropped 6 bases, with 19 bases sitting between them. In germline, CDR1 is SNHLY, CDR2 FYNNEI. The CDR3 has 14 amino acids. CDR3 protein: CASKEQQGGAEQYF. CDR3 in DNA: TGTGCCAGCAAAGAACAGCAGGGTGGAGCCGAGCAGTACTTC.

This clone came up once. J is TRBJ2-7 and V is TRBV5-1; 9 bases agree with TRBD1. Trimming cost V 4 bases and J 5 bases; bases outside gene matches: 10. CDR1 and CDR2 from the germline V gene are SGHRS and YFSETQ. The CDR3 is 15 residues long. The DNA of the CDR3 is TGCGCCAGCAGCATCCCCGGGACAGGGTCTCACGAGCAGTACTTC. It encodes CASSIPGTGSHEQYF.

The chain joins TRBV10-2 to TRBJ1-1, with D unclear. Between the trimmed V and J ends, which lost 7 bases and 4 bases, there was a span of 19 bases. The CDR3 spans 15 residues. Germline V gene sequence: CDR1 WSHSY, CDR2 SAAADI. CDR3 DNA: TGCGCCAGCACCGGGCAGGACGGTCGGGGCACTGAAGCTTTCTTT. It translates to CASTGQDGRGTEAFF.